One sample yielded the 7 T cell receptor beta chains listed below, sequenced in a study of blood T cell repertoires in COVID-19. Using immunoSEQ multiplex PCR, the repertoire was profiled, and TCRdb retains in-frame clones only, with some absent. The sample contains a few hundred thousand clones, roughly nine tenths of which appear only once. The specimen sequenced was PBMCs or T cells enriched from blood (not recorded which). The source is a woman under 30 in a cohort exposed to, infected with or recovered from COVID-19 (not recorded which).

This rearrangement joins TRBV28 to TRBJ1-5; no definite D call. The V and J ends lost 5 bases and 7 bases respectively, with 12 bases between them. This CDR3 region has 13 residues. The V gene's germline CDR1 is MDHEN and CDR2 SYDVKM. For the CDR3, the DNA is TGTGCCAGCAGTGGGCAGCAACTCCAGCCCCAGCATTTT. This gives the protein CASSGQQLQPQHF.

The rearrangement uses TRBV29-1 and TRBJ2-1; 9 nucleotides align to TRBD2. V was pared by 7 bases and J by 4 bases, with 8 bases of the junction left unmatched. There are 14 residues in the CDR3. CDR1 is SQVTM and CDR2 is ANQGSEA in the germline V gene. This chain's CDR3 is CSEARLAGYNEQFF. CDR3 in DNA: TGCAGCGAGGCCCGGCTAGCGGGGTACAATGAGCAGTTCTTC.

The CDR3 is CASSLGAHSRGESGELFF. CDR3 DNA sequence: TGCGCCAGCAGCTTGGGAGCGCATAGCCGGGGGGAGTCCGGGGAGCTGTTTTTT. This chain uses TRBV5-1 with TRBJ2-2, with 7 bases lining up with TRBD2. This CDR3 spans 18 amino acids. Germline values: CDR1 SGHRS, CDR2 YFSETQ. With 0 bases clipped from V and 6 bases from J, the junction kept 14 bases outside the gene matches.

V is TRBV19 and J is TRBJ2-7, with 9 bases identical to TRBD2. CDR1 is LNHDA and CDR2 is SQIVND in the germline V gene (reference sequence). This CDR3 is 17 amino acids long. V trimming: 4 bases; J trimming: 3 bases; junction bases outside the gene matches: 13. In DNA form, the CDR3 reads TGTGCCAGTAGTAGTCTTATGGCAGCGGGGGGCCGCTACGAGCAGTACTTC. Translated, it gives CASSSLMAAGGRYEQYF.

This chain joins TRBV5-1 and TRBJ2-4; tentatively, D is TRBD2 (6 bases). The V gene's germline CDR1 is SGHRS and CDR2 YFSETQ. V was pared by 4 bases and J by 9 bases, with 17 bases between. The CDR3 contains 14 residues. CDR3 loop: CASSESLEGSIQYF. The CDR3 DNA follows: TGCGCCAGCAGCGAGAGCCTGGAGGGCAGCATTCAGTACTTC.

This clone was picked up one time. This rearrangement joins TRBV28 to TRBJ1-4, with 9 bases matching TRBD1. This CDR3 comprises 16 residues. The trim removed 3 bases at V and 5 bases at J, leaving 7 bases unmatched. Germline V gene sequence: CDR1 MDHEN, CDR2 SYDVKM. In DNA form, the CDR3 reads TGTGCCAGCAGTTTCCTACAGGGGGCGCAAAATGAAAAACTGTTTTTT. The encoded protein is CASSFLQGAQNEKLFF.

CDR3 coding DNA: TGCGCCAGCAGCACCATGGGGGAGGGTGAAGCTTTCTTT. Translating it yields CASSTMGEGEAFF. The V call is TRBV5-1, the J call TRBJ1-1, with D possibly TRBD1 on 5 matching bases. This CDR3 is 13 amino acids long. V lost 4 bases and J 7 bases, leaving 14 bases between the germline ends. Germline CDR1 and CDR2: SGHRS and YFSETQ.